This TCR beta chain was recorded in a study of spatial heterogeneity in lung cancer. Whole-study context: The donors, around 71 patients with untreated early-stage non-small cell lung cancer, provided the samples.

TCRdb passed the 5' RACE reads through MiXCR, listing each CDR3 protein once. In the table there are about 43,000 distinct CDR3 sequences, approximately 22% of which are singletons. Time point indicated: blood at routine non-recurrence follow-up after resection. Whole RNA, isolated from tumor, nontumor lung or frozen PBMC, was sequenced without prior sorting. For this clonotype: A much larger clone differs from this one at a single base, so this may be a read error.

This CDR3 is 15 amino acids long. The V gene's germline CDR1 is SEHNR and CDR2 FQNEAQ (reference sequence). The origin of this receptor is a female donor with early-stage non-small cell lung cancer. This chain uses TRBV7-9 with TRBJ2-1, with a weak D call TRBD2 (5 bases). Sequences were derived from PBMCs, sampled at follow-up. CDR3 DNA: TGTGTCAGCAGCTTGAGCGGATTACATCACAATGAGCAGTTCTTC. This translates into CVSSLSGLHHNEQFF.